A single sample gave rise to the 27 T cell receptor beta chains below, sequenced in a study of T cell repertoires in cytomegalovirus infection. TCRdb fed the reads into MiXCR, producing one record per CDR3 protein. The profile shows 150,000 to 200,000 distinct CDR3 sequences, roughly 9% of them singletons. The material sequenced was PBMCs. The receptor set was obtained from a human donor in good health (CMV status not recorded). Some clones in this sample may be carry-over from other donors' samples.

This sequence joins TRBV5-1 and TRBJ2-7; 14 bases line up with TRBD2. This CDR3 has 15 residues. V was pared by 3 bases and J by 4 bases, with 3 bases of the junction left unmatched. Germline values: CDR1 SGHRS, CDR2 YFSETQ. This CDR3 is CASSSGLAGAYEQYF. The DNA for the CDR3 is TGCGCCAGCAGCTCGGGACTAGCGGGAGCATACGAGCAGTACTTC.

The chain carries TRBV11-2 and TRBJ2-1; 11 positions agree with TRBD1. This CDR3 has 17 residues. Germline CDR1 and CDR2: SGHAT and FQNNGV. The V segment lost 6 bases and the J segment 0 bases; nucleotides outside the gene matches: 7. CDR3 loop: CASSPGQGEPSYNEQFF. The CDR3 DNA reads TGTGCCAGCAGTCCGGGACAGGGGGAGCCCTCCTACAATGAGCAGTTCTTC. Variable domain in full (rest from reference TRBV11-2 and TRBJ2-1): EAGVAQSPRYKIIEKRQSVAFWCNPISGHATLYWYQQILGQGPKLLIQFQNNGVVDDSQLPKDRFSAERLKGVDSTLKIQPAKLEDSAVYLCASSPGQGEPSYNEQFFGPGTRLTVL.

In its sample, this clonotype was seen many times. The chain is built from TRBV2 and TRBJ1-5, with TRBD1 as a possible D gene (5 bases). The length of the CDR3 is 17 residues. Germline V CDR1 and CDR2: SNHLY, FYNNEI. The V end lost 2 bases, the J end lost 0 bases, and 14 bases lay between the germline ends. CDR3 nucleotide sequence: TGTGCCAGCAGTGAACAGCAGGGACCATATAGCAATCAGCCCCAGCATTTT. It is translated as CASSEQQGPYSNQPQHF.

Ten or more counts support this clonotype. V usage is TRBV7-2 and J usage is TRBJ2-5; D unresolved. In germline, CDR1 is SGHTA, CDR2 FQGNSA. V was pared by 0 bases and J by 1 base, with 6 bases between. The CDR3 is 14 amino acids. The CDR3 coding sequence is TGTGCCAGCAGCTTAGCAGGAGTCCAAGAGACCCAGTACTTC. Translation gives CASSLAGVQETQYF. The full variable domain, completed using reference TRBV7-2 and TRBJ2-5, is GAGVSQSPSNKVTEKGKDVELRCDPISGHTALYWYRQSLGQGLEFLIYFQGNSAPDKSGLPSDRFSAERTGGSVSTLTIQRTQQEDSAVYLCASSLAGVQETQYFGPGTRLLVL.

This clonotype showed up just a few times. This chain joins TRBV14 and TRBJ1-2; D call uncertain. Trimming cost V 3 bases and J 2 bases, with 4 bases left between them. CDR3 length: 12 residues. Germline-derived CDR1 and CDR2 are SGHDN and FVKESK. This CDR3 reads CASSQNNYGYTF. The CDR3 DNA sequence: TGTGCCAGCAGCCAGAACAACTATGGCTACACCTTC.

The chain uses TRBV20-1 and TRBJ1-2; D is unclear. V was shortened by 0 bases and J by 5 bases, with 10 bases between the two germline ends. This CDR3 has 13 amino acids. CDR1 and CDR2 (germline): DFQATT, SNEGSKA (reference sequence). Here the CDR3 reads CSAREPQLYGYTF. The CDR3 DNA sequence: TGCAGTGCTAGAGAGCCCCAATTATATGGCTACACCTTC.

This rearrangement joins TRBV28 to TRBJ1-2, with a tentative D call TRBD1 (6 bases). The germline V gene encodes CDR1 MDHEN and CDR2 SYDVKM. The ends were cut back, 7 bases at V and 7 bases at J, with 16 bases in the middle. The CDR3 length is 13 residues. CDR3: CASTFWGAGGYTF. CDR3 nucleotides: TGTGCCAGCACTTTTTGGGGGGCCGGTGGCTACACCTTC.

This clonotype was observed a few times. The rearrangement joins TRBV28 to TRBJ1-2, with 9 bases aligning to TRBD1. The V gene's germline CDR1 is MDHEN and CDR2 SYDVKM. The ends lost 3 bases at V and 10 bases at J; junction bases unmatched: 3. This CDR3 has 12 residues. The CDR3, as DNA: TGTGCCAGCAGTTTTGGACAGGGGTTCTACACCTTC. Translated: CASSFGQGFYTF.

The chain is built from TRBV11-2 and TRBJ1-4, with D uncertain. CDR3 length equals 15 residues. Germline values: CDR1 SGHAT, CDR2 FQNNGV. With 5 bases removed from V and 2 bases from J, the gap between germline ends came to 12 bases. The CDR3 spells CASSPGVGTNEKLFF. Here the CDR3 DNA reads TGTGCCAGCAGCCCAGGCGTAGGGACTAATGAAAAACTGTTTTTT.

The chain joins TRBV27 to TRBJ1-2, with TRBD1 identical over 11 bases. V was clipped by 5 bases and J by 7 bases; unmatched bases: 9. CDR3 length equals 15 residues. Germline CDR1 is MNHEY and CDR2 is SMNVEV (reference sequence). The CDR3 region is CASSNLDRGRTGYTF. The DNA for the CDR3 is TGTGCCAGCAGTAATCTGGACAGGGGGCGGACTGGCTACACCTTC.

The chain combines TRBV28 with TRBJ1-1; the match to TRBD1 covers 8 bases. Germline V lookup: CDR1 MDHEN, CDR2 SYDVKM. V lost 6 bases to trimming and J lost 5 bases; unmatched junction nucleotides: 8. This CDR3 contains 14 residues. The CDR3: CASREQGVVTEAFF. The CDR3 DNA reads as TGTGCCAGCAGGGAACAGGGGGTAGTTACTGAAGCTTTCTTT.

This clonotype was detected ten times or more. The rearrangement joins TRBV7-2 to TRBJ2-1; D possibly uses TRBD1 or TRBD2 (5 bases each). The CDR3 is 14 residues long. With 5 bases removed from V and 8 bases from J, the gap between germline ends came to 16 bases. The germline V gene has CDR1 SGHTA and CDR2 FQGNSA. Written as DNA, the CDR3 is TGTGCCAGCAGCCCGGGCCCGGGGCGGGATGAGCAGTTCTTC. As protein: CASSPGPGRDEQFF.

This clonotype turned up a few times. The chain employs TRBV5-1 and TRBJ2-2; 9 bases are a match to TRBD2. There are 15 residues in the CDR3. Trimming removed 2 bases from V and 3 bases from J; junction bases left unmatched: 2. Germline values: CDR1 SGHRS, CDR2 YFSETQ. Written as DNA, the CDR3 is TGCGCCAGCAGCTTTAGCGGGAGCTACACCGGGGAGCTGTTTTTT. Translating gives CASSFSGSYTGELFF.

This clonotype was detected a few times. The chain has TRBV28 and TRBJ1-3; weak D call: TRBD1 (5 bases). V was cut by 4 bases and J by 4 bases, with 14 bases left in between. Germline CDR1 reads MDHEN; CDR2 reads SYDVKM. This CDR3 comprises 15 residues. The CDR3 sequence: CASSSPQGPGNTIYF. The CDR3 DNA follows: TGTGCCAGCAGTTCTCCGCAGGGACCCGGAAACACCATATATTTT.

This clonotype has ten or more counts. The chain uses TRBV12-3 or TRBV12-4 and TRBJ1-1, with TRBD1 as a possible D gene (6 bases). V dropped 7 bases and J dropped 2 bases, with 11 bases sitting between them. The length of the CDR3 is 13 residues. The CDR3, as DNA: TGTGCCAGCACGGACAGATCTAACACTGAAGCTTTCTTT. This sequence encodes CASTDRSNTEAFF.

This clonotype was seen many times. In nucleotides, the CDR3 is TGTGCCAGTAGTGACCCAAACCAAGAGACCCAGTACTTC. Translation gives CASSDPNQETQYF. The chain employs TRBV19 and TRBJ2-5; no definite D call. The CDR3 extends over 13 amino acids. With 5 bases removed from V and 0 bases from J, the gap between germline ends came to 7 bases. CDR1 and CDR2 from the germline V gene are LNHDA and SQIVND (reference sequence).

Ten or more counts support this clonotype. The chain couples TRBV6-2 or TRBV6-3 to TRBJ1-2; D gene ambiguous. CDR3 size: 14 residues. The germline V gene encodes CDR1 MNHEY and CDR2 SVGEGT. Trimming shortened V by 2 bases and J by 6 bases, and 13 bases separated the two germline ends. The CDR3 is CASSYAGGSDGYTF. The CDR3 DNA reads TGTGCCAGCAGTTACGCAGGAGGGTCGGATGGCTACACCTTC.

Only a few counts were recorded for this clonotype. The chain joins TRBV28 to TRBJ1-1; D call uncertain. Germline CDR1 and CDR2: MDHEN and SYDVKM. CDR3 length equals 11 residues. The V and J ends lost 5 bases and 2 bases respectively, with 3 bases between them. DNA for the CDR3: TGTGCCAGCAGTCAAAACACTGAAGCTTTCTTT. It translates to CASSQNTEAFF. The full variable domain, rest sourced from reference TRBV28 and TRBJ1-1, is DVKVTQSSRYLVKRTGEKVFLECVQDMDHENMFWYRQDPGLGLRLIYFSYDVKMKEKGDIPEGYSVSREKKERFSLILESASTNQTSMYLCASSQNTEAFFGQGTRLTVV.

This clonotype was recorded many times. This rearrangement joins TRBV6-1 to TRBJ1-1; D gene uncertain. CDR3 length: 17 residues. Germline CDR1 and CDR2: MNHNS and SASEGT. V lost 2 bases and J lost 5, with 21 bases in between. The CDR3 sequence: CASSELVSRSRRTEAFF. The CDR3 DNA follows: TGTGCCAGCAGTGAATTAGTGTCCCGGTCGAGAAGGACTGAAGCTTTCTTT.

The sample holds many counts of this clonotype. This chain uses TRBV7-8 with TRBJ2-7, with D tentatively TRBD1 or TRBD2 (5 bases each). The germline V and J ends were trimmed by 0 bases and 2 bases, with 8 bases remaining between them. Per the germline V gene, CDR1 is SGHVS and CDR2 is FQNEAQ. CDR3 length: 14 residues. CDR3 bases: TGTGCCAGCAGCTTAGCGGGGGTCCCCTACGAGCAGTACTTC. Protein: CASSLAGVPYEQYF.

V usage is TRBV29-1 and J usage is TRBJ2-5; D may be TRBD2 (5 bases). This CDR3 comprises 14 residues. In germline, CDR1 is SQVTM, CDR2 ANQGSEA. The V end lost 7 bases, the J end lost 0 bases, and 15 bases lay between the germline ends. The CDR3 DNA is TGCAGCGCCCAATCCGCCGGGAACCAAGAGACCCAGTACTTC. Protein product: CSAQSAGNQETQYF.

This clonotype was recorded many times. V is TRBV18 and J is TRBJ1-4; D possibly corresponds to TRBD1 (5 bases). V was pared by 3 bases and J by 8 bases, with 16 bases between. Germline-derived CDR1 and CDR2 are KGHSH and LQKENI. The CDR3 has 15 residues. The CDR3 loop reads CASSPSGGGAEKLFF. CDR3 coding DNA: TGTGCCAGCTCACCGTCTGGAGGAGGGGCCGAAAAACTGTTTTTT.

This chain uses TRBV12-3 or TRBV12-4 with TRBJ1-2; D gene unclear. Between the trimmed V and J ends, which lost 3 bases and 3 bases, there was a span of 8 bases. The CDR3 covers 13 residues. CDR3 amino acids: CASSFPGDYGYTF. CDR3 nucleotide sequence: TGTGCCAGCAGTTTCCCCGGGGACTATGGCTACACCTTC.

This chain uses TRBV5-1 with TRBJ1-4; TRBD1 matches at 7 bases. There are 14 residues in the CDR3. The germline V gene has CDR1 SGHRS and CDR2 YFSETQ. Trimming took 3 bases from V and 5 from J; bases not matched to a gene: 4. DNA for the CDR3: TGCGCCAGCAGCTCGGACAGGCCGAATGAAAAACTGTTTTTT. This encodes CASSSDRPNEKLFF.

This clonotype was observed a handful of times. The chain carries TRBV29-1 and TRBJ1-3; unclear D gene. CDR3 size: 12 residues. Germline lookup yields CDR1 SQVTM and CDR2 ANQGSEA. V lost 6 bases and J lost 5, with 11 bases in between. This chain's CDR3 is CSVQEGRNTIYF. The CDR3 nucleotides are TGCAGCGTCCAGGAAGGTAGAAACACCATATATTTT. Variable domain in full (rest from reference TRBV29-1 and TRBJ1-3): SAVISQKPSRDICQRGTSLTIQCQVDSQVTMMFWYRQQPGQSLTLIATANQGSEATYESGFVIDKFPISRPNLTFSTLTVSNMSPEDSSIYLCSVQEGRNTIYFGEGSWLTVV.

This clonotype was seen at least ten times. The chain recombines TRBV12-3 or TRBV12-4 with TRBJ2-1; possibly TRBD1 or TRBD2 for D (6 bases each). This CDR3 is built from 19 residues. Deletions cut 6 bases from V and 1 base from J, with 25 bases between. In DNA, the CDR3 is TGTGCCAGCAGAGGGTGGGGGACGGACTCGGGGGCATCCTACAATGAGCAGTTCTTC. Its protein is CASRGWGTDSGASYNEQFF.

This clonotype was recorded many times. This chain links TRBV29-1 with TRBJ2-5, with D unresolved. V was clipped by 4 bases and J by 1 base, with 13 bases between them. This CDR3 contains 14 residues. Per the germline V gene, CDR1 is SQVTM and CDR2 is ANQGSEA. CDR3 region: CSVAIGGSQETQYF. The DNA of the CDR3 is TGCAGCGTTGCGATCGGTGGCAGCCAAGAGACCCAGTACTTC.